This T cell receptor (beta chain) was captured by sequencing in a study of blood T cell repertoires in COVID-19. Study in general: Donors in the United States, Italy and Spain gave samples during acute or convalescent COVID-19. Sources were T cells, B-cell-depleted T cells, or PBMCs; the material itself was cDNA or gDNA.

Original processing methods: Reference gene primers were amplified, and this amplification served to estimate nucleated cell counts. Some clones are missing from TCRdb's copy, which holds only in-frame ones; the method was immunoSEQ multiplex PCR. D and trimming were read from the DNA, whereas the V and J calls and clone size are those reported in that table. Of about 180,000 clones in the sample, around 83% were seen once. Enrolled during active infection, Seattle patients were then followed longitudinally. Looked up from germline, CDR1 is SNHLY and CDR2 is FYNNEI. Trimming cost V 6 bases and J 6 bases; bases outside gene matches: 8. The CDR3 covers 13 residues.

Sequenced material: peripheral blood. The rearrangement joins TRBV2 to TRBJ2-7, with TRBD1 identical over 7 bases. This clonotype originated in a woman in her 70s with COVID-19, enrolled during active disease. This chain's CDR3 is CASSANRGSEQYF. DNA for the CDR3: TGTGCCAGCAGCGCTAACAGGGGATCCGAGCAGTACTTC.